The clone carrying this T cell receptor beta chain has a handful of counts. Its cognate antigen is unknown. This specimen belongs to a study of T-cell memory formation after mild COVID-19. Study-wide context: In these data, TCR clusters were largely donor specific. Points from the study as a whole: CD4+ clones that contracted lay mainly in CM and EM; CD8+ ones lay in EMRA. CD4+ bias marked clones expanding day 15 to 37, unlike balanced contracting clones.

5'RACE with constant-segment primers yielded barcoded, UMI-tagged TCR alpha and TCR beta cDNA libraries. TCRdb re-analysed the 5' RACE reads in MiXCR, keeping a single row per CDR3 protein. The sample yields around 340,000 distinct CDR3 sequences, approximately 13% seen once. V was trimmed by 2 bases and J by 0 bases, leaving 10 bases between them. This CDR3 comprises 14 residues. The germline V gene encodes CDR1 DFQATT and CDR2 SNEGSKA (reference sequence). This chain connects TRBV20-1 to TRBJ1-1; no clear D. The TCR originated in a man aged 18 to 30 who had mild COVID-19 (a few samples of this study predate the infection). Cell type and time point are not known. The sample consisted of PBMCs or a T cell subset sorted from them (not recorded which). The CDR3 sequence is CSARPGGVNTEAFF. In nucleotides, the CDR3 is TGCAGTGCTAGACCGGGCGGAGTGAACACTGAAGCTTTCTTT.